This TCR beta chain was recovered during a study of T cells in Graves' hyperthyroidism and ophthalmopathy. This clonotype was seen ten or more times. TCR beta CDR3 sequences were amplified from RNA transcripts. The HTBI primer set was used in a first-round RT-PCR of the TCR CDR3. A single record per CDR3 protein comes from TCRdb applying MiXCR to the multiplex PCR reads. The table records some 690,000 distinct CDR3 sequences, approximately 15% of them present only once. This CDR3 spans 14 amino acids. Trimming left V 1 base short and J 2 bases short, with 8 bases between. This clonotype was sampled from a man aged 45 to 65 with Graves' hyperthyroidism. Sequencing used blood. The genes are TRBV12-3 or TRBV12-4 and TRBJ1-1; D unclear. The CDR3 region has the DNA TGTGCCAGCAGTTTAGGTCCAGATAACACTGAAGCTTTCTTT. Translated, it gives CASSLGPDNTEAFF.